The text below deals with one T cell receptor (beta chain). These data are taken from a study of blood T cell repertoires in COVID-19. As handled by the study authors: It was from reference gene primer amplification that nucleated cell counts were estimated. The data were produced by immunoSEQ multiplex PCR, yet TCRdb's version contains in-frame clones alone and is incomplete. The V and J calls and clone size were taken over from that table, and D and trimming were inferred from the DNA. The table lists 99,000 or so clones, about 82% of them singletons. The ends were cut back, 3 bases at V and 0 bases at J, with 13 bases in the middle. The CDR3 is 16 amino acids. CDR1 KGHDR and CDR2 SFDVKD come from the germline V gene.

The V and J genes are TRBV24-1 and TRBJ2-5; no clear D gene. Sequences were obtained from peripheral blood. The TCR sequence derives from a woman aged 60 to 75 in a cohort sampled during active or convalescent COVID-19. In DNA, the CDR3 is TGTGCCACCAGTGATCCCCGGAGTGGATACCAAGAGACCCAGTACTTC. Translation: CATSDPRSGYQETQYF.